This T cell receptor beta chain was recovered during a study of blood T cell repertoires in COVID-19. Across the whole study: The origin of the acute and convalescent COVID-19 samples was the United States, Italy and Spain. The cDNA or gDNA used as material had been derived from T cells, B-cell-depleted T cells, or PBMCs.

How the authors handled the data: Amplification of reference gene primers provided the estimated nucleated cell counts. Some clones are missing from TCRdb's copy, which holds only in-frame ones; the method was immunoSEQ multiplex PCR. D and trimming were read from the DNA, whereas the V and J calls and clone size are those reported in that table. The table lists some 390,000 clones, around 90% of them singletons, with 2.5% to 3.5% in the top ten. The junction had 13 bases not matched to a gene; V was cut back by 4 bases and J by 7 bases. Germline V gene lookup returns CDR1 SGHVS and CDR2 FNYEAQ. The CDR3 is 16 residues long.

Sequenced: peripheral blood. The genes are TRBV7-6 and TRBJ2-7, with TRBD2 identical over 10 bases. This receptor was identified in a human donor in a cohort sampled during active COVID-19. This CDR3 reads CASSSLAGGPSWEQYF. CDR3 in DNA: TGTGCCAGCAGCTCCTTAGCGGGGGGCCCCTCGTGGGAGCAGTACTTC.